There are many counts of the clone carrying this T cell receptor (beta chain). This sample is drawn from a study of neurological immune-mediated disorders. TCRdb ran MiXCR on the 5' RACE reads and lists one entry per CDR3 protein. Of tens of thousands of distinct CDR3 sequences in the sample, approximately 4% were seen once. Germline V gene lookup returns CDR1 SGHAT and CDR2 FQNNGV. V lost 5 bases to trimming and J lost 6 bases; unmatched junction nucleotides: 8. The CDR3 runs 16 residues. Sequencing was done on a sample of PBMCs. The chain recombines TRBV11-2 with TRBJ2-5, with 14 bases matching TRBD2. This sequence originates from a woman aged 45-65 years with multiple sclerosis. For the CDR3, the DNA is TGTGCCAGCAGCCCCGCCGGGACTAGCGGGGGTAAGACCCAGTACTTC. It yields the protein CASSPAGTSGGKTQYF.